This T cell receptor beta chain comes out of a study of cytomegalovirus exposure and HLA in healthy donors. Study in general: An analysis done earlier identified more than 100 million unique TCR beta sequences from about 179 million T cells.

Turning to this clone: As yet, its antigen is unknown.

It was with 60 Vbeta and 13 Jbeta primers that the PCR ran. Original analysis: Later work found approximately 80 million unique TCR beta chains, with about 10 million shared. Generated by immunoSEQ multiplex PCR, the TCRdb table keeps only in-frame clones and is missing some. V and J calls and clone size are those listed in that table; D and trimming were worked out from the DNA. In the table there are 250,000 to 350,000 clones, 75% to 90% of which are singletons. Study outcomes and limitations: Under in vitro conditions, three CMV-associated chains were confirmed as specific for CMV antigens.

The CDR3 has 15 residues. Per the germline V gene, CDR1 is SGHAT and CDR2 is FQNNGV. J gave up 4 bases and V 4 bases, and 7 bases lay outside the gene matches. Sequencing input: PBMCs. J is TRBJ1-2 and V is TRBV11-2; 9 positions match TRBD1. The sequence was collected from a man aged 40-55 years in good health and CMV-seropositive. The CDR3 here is CASSSILDRGYGYTF. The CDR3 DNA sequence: TGTGCCAGCAGCTCTATCCTGGACAGGGGCTATGGCTACACCTTC. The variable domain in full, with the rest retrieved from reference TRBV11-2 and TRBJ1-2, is EAGVAQSPRYKIIEKRQSVAFWCNPISGHATLYWYQQILGQGPKLLIQFQNNGVVDDSQLPKDRFSAERLKGVDSTLKIQPAKLEDSAVYLCASSSILDRGYGYTFGSGTRLTVV.